The text below deals with one T cell receptor (beta chain). The read terminates 3 residues before the CDR3 end, so the remaining end is supplied by the germline J gene. These data originate in a study of T cells in women clearing cervical HPV infection. Germline assignment: CDR1 SGHRS and CDR2 YFSETQ. Trimming cost V 3 bases and J 5 bases, with 14 bases left between them. The CDR3 spans 14 residues. TCRdb's copy holds only in-frame clones and misses some; the assay was immunoSEQ multiplex PCR. The sample totals roughly 20,000 clones. This chain links TRBV5-1 with TRBJ2-5; D possibly corresponds to TRBD2 (7 bases). This sequence originates from a woman aged 18 to 75 with a cervical HPV16 infection that either progressed to CIN3+ or cleared (not recorded which). The sequenced sample was blood buffy coat. The CDR3 region is CASSSSGGRETQYF. CDR3 bases read: TGCGCCAGCAGCTCCTCCGGGGGGCGGGAGACC.